Given below is one TCR beta chain in context. Its antigen is still unknown. This entry comes from a study of cytomegalovirus exposure and HLA in healthy donors. Study-level background: Membership in the Caucasian-associated ancestry cluster was found for about 84% of 300 to 500 genotyped donors. Broader study findings: The authors assumed roughly uniform sequencing depth across donors for presence/absence analyses. When analyzed later, the rates of TCR association showed variation by HLA locus, with DRB1 the most and HLA-C the fewest.

Trimming took 8 bases from V and 5 from J; bases not matched to a gene: 11. The CDR3 totals 15 residues. The germline V gene encodes CDR1 SGHTA and CDR2 FQGTGA. The PCR made use of 60 Vbeta and 13 Jbeta primers. The assay was immunoSEQ multiplex PCR, and TCRdb's table has in-frame clones only and misses some. The repertoire holds about 210,000 clones, with about 85% as singletons. This receptor was identified in a woman aged 45 to 65 in good health and CMV-seropositive. The chain couples TRBV7-3 to TRBJ2-5, with 10 bases identical to TRBD1. The material sequenced was PBMCs. As DNA, the CDR3 is TGTGCCAGCTCCACAGGACAGGGGGTCCTGGAGACCCAGTACTTC. Residues: CASSTGQGVLETQYF.